A single sample gave rise to the 24 T cell receptor beta chains below, sequenced in a study of identical twins. In TCRdb, the 5' RACE reads were re-called with MiXCR into one record per CDR3 protein. This table has approximately 550,000 distinct CDR3 sequences, around 24% appearing once. These data were also filed under a second study, of yellow fever vaccine responses in identical twins.

The specimen sequenced was CD4+ T cells sorted from blood. The receptors stem from a woman under 30 in good health.

The chain recombines TRBV4-1 with TRBJ2-1; tentatively, D is TRBD1 or TRBD2 (5 bases each). Germline V gene sequence: CDR1 MGHRA, CDR2 YSYEKL. This CDR3 is 14 amino acids long. Deletions cut 5 bases from V and 5 bases from J, with 13 bases between. The CDR3 sequence is CASSSWGINNEQFF. The CDR3 region has the DNA TGCGCCAGCAGCTCTTGGGGGATTAACAATGAGCAGTTCTTC.

This clonotype appeared a few times. V usage is TRBV5-1 and J usage is TRBJ2-1; 11 bases align to TRBD1. The V gene end was trimmed by 4 bases and the J gene end by 7 bases; junction bases not matched to a gene: 10. The germline V gene has CDR1 SGHRS and CDR2 YFSETQ. This CDR3 is built from 16 residues. CDR3 bases: TGCGCCAGCAGCCGGCGGGGGACAGGGGGGGAGAATGAGCAGTTCTTC. This codes for CASSRRGTGGENEQFF.

The chain combines TRBV6-1 with TRBJ2-7; 9 positions match TRBD2. The V and J ends lost 4 bases and 3 bases, in that order; junction bases with no gene match: 4. This CDR3 has 14 amino acids. Germline loops: CDR1 MNHNS, CDR2 SASEGT. The CDR3 coding sequence is TGTGCCAGCAGTGTTAGGCGGGGGGGCTACGAGCAGTACGTC. Translation: CASSVRRGGYEQYV.

V usage is TRBV11-2 and J usage is TRBJ2-1; unclear D gene. The V end was cut by 1 base, the J end by 4 bases, with 11 bases between. This CDR3 is 15 amino acids long. The germline V gene has CDR1 SGHAT and CDR2 FQNNGV. The CDR3 here is CASSLVVGPYNEQFF. In nucleotides, the CDR3 is TGTGCCAGCAGCTTAGTGGTCGGACCGTACAATGAGCAGTTCTTC.

V usage is TRBV4-2 and J usage is TRBJ2-1; D is tentatively TRBD1 or TRBD2 (5 bases each). The CDR3 contains 19 residues. V was cut by 0 bases and J by 6 bases, with 24 bases left in between. The germline V gene encodes CDR1 LGHNA and CDR2 YNFKEQ. The CDR3 loop is CASSQENRRSRGFANEQFF. The CDR3 DNA is TGTGCCAGCAGCCAAGAGAATCGGCGTTCGAGGGGCTTTGCCAATGAGCAGTTCTTC.

This clonotype was recorded many times. The gene calls are TRBV5-1 and TRBJ1-5; 7 bases map to TRBD1. The CDR3 contains 13 residues. The V and J ends lost 4 bases and 4 bases, in that order; junction bases with no gene match: 2. Germline-derived CDR1 and CDR2 are SGHRS and YFSETQ. The CDR3 region is CASSPGQNQPQHF. DNA for the CDR3: TGCGCCAGCAGCCCGGGACAGAATCAGCCCCAGCATTTT.

V is TRBV28 and J is TRBJ2-5; 16 bases map to TRBD2. Germline V lookup: CDR1 MDHEN, CDR2 SYDVKM. The CDR3 totals 15 residues. The trim removed 9 bases at V and 1 base at J, leaving 2 bases unmatched. DNA of the CDR3: TGTGCCAGTGGGACTAGCGGGGGGGCCCAAGAGACCCAGTACTTC. This sequence encodes CASGTSGGAQETQYF.

The chain links TRBV5-6 to TRBJ2-1; D is undetermined. Germline V gives CDR1 SGHDT, CDR2 YYEEEE. Trimming took 4 bases from V and 4 from J, leaving 15 bases between them. The CDR3 totals 15 residues. The CDR3 region has the DNA TGTGCCAGCAGCCCGGAGACACGGTTATACAATGAGCAGTTCTTC. Translating it yields CASSPETRLYNEQFF.

There are a few counts of this clonotype. The chain recombines TRBV20-1 with TRBJ2-1, with 11 bases identical to TRBD2. Germline CDR1 reads DFQATT; CDR2 reads SNEGSKA (reference sequence). Trimming removed 5 bases from V and 4 bases from J; junction bases left unmatched: 4. The CDR3 totals 14 residues. CDR3 protein: CSAFLAGGYNEQFF. The DNA of the CDR3 is TGCAGTGCTTTTCTAGCGGGGGGATACAATGAGCAGTTCTTC.

This clonotype was counted a few times. The chain joins TRBV12-3 or TRBV12-4 to TRBJ2-3; D perhaps matches TRBD2 (6 bases). The CDR3 covers 15 residues. Trimming shortened V by 3 bases and J by 0 bases, and 10 bases separated the two germline ends. In DNA form, the CDR3 reads TGTGCCAGCAGTTTCGTCGGGACTAGCACAGATACGCAGTATTTT. This gives the protein CASSFVGTSTDTQYF.

The J gene is TRBJ2-3, the V gene TRBV5-1, with D perhaps matching TRBD1 (5 bases). V was trimmed by 3 bases and J by 2 bases, leaving 7 bases between them. The CDR3 is 13 amino acids. Germline V gene lookup returns CDR1 SGHRS and CDR2 YFSETQ. CDR3 amino acids: CASSSDITDTQYF. The CDR3 DNA sequence: TGCGCCAGCAGCTCGGACATCACAGATACGCAGTATTTT.

This clonotype was counted a few times. The rearrangement uses TRBV7-2 and TRBJ2-1; tentatively, D is TRBD2 (5 bases). This CDR3 region has 16 residues. Trimming stripped 5 bases from V and 0 bases from J, with 14 bases between. Germline V gives CDR1 SGHTA, CDR2 FQGNSA. The DNA of the CDR3 is TGTGCCAGCAGCCGGACTTTTTGGAGCTCCTACAATGAGCAGTTCTTC. It translates to CASSRTFWSSYNEQFF.

The sample holds many counts of this clonotype. The V gene is TRBV7-2, the J gene TRBJ2-7; 9 positions match TRBD1. CDR3 length: 14 amino acids. The germline V gene has CDR1 SGHTA and CDR2 FQGNSA. With V trimmed by 3 bases and J by 1 base, 1 base remained unmatched. This CDR3 is CASSFGTGSYEQYF. The DNA for the CDR3 is TGTGCCAGCAGCTTCGGGACAGGGTCCTACGAGCAGTACTTC.

This clonotype was found many times. The chain links TRBV11-2 to TRBJ2-1; D perhaps matches TRBD1 (5 bases). Germline assignment: CDR1 SGHAT and CDR2 FQNNGV. The CDR3 runs 12 residues. The V end lost 2 bases, the J end lost 8 bases, and 7 bases lay between the germline ends. The CDR3 sequence is CASSLQGYEQFF. CDR3 in DNA: TGTGCCAGCAGCTTACAGGGTTATGAGCAGTTCTTC.

The V call is TRBV19, the J call TRBJ1-5; D is unresolved. This CDR3 has 14 amino acids. CDR1 and CDR2 (germline): LNHDA, SQIVND (reference sequence). The V end was cut by 3 bases, the J end by 7 bases, with 13 bases between. CDR3: CASSMSQVRQPQHF. CDR3 in DNA: TGTGCCAGTAGTATGTCTCAGGTGAGGCAGCCCCAGCATTTT.

The chain joins TRBV10-3 to TRBJ2-3, with 7 bases matching TRBD2. With 5 bases clipped from V and 4 bases from J, the junction kept 6 bases outside the gene matches. From germline, CDR1 is ENHRY and CDR2 SYGVKD. The CDR3 contains 14 residues. CDR3 nucleotides: TGTGCCATCAGTTCGGGGGGAGGAGCAGATACGCAGTATTTT. This translates into CAISSGGGADTQYF.

This clonotype was seen a few times. The gene calls are TRBV5-1 and TRBJ1-1; D is unclear. The CDR3 contains 11 residues. Trimming shortened V by 2 bases and J by 7 bases, and 6 bases separated the two germline ends. CDR1 is SGHRS, CDR2 YFSETQ, per germline. The CDR3, as DNA: TGCGCCAGCAGCTTTGGGGTTGAAGCTTTCTTT. Amino acid sequence: CASSFGVEAFF. The full variable domain, in which reference TRBV5-1 and TRBJ1-1 provide the parts outside the CDR3, is KAGVTQTPRYLIKTRGQQVTLSCSPISGHRSVSWYQQTPGQGLQFLFEYFSETQRNKGNFPGRFSGRQFSNSRSEMNVSTLELGDSALYLCASSFGVEAFFGQGTRLTVV.

This clonotype was seen once. This rearrangement joins TRBV12-3 or TRBV12-4 to TRBJ1-5; D uncertain. CDR3 length: 15 amino acids. Trimming removed 1 base at V and 2 bases at J, with 9 bases between. CDR3 nucleotide sequence: TGTGCCAGCAGTTTAGGGTATGCGGGCAATCAGCCCCAGCATTTT. Translated: CASSLGYAGNQPQHF.

The chain couples TRBV6-1 to TRBJ2-1; no clear D gene. Germline V gene data show CDR1 as MNHNS and CDR2 as SASEGT. The CDR3 loop spans 14 amino acids. Trimming took 4 bases from V and 9 from J, leaving 16 bases between them. This chain's CDR3 is CASSVGWGNGEQFF. CDR3 nucleotides: TGTGCCAGCAGTGTTGGCTGGGGAAACGGTGAGCAGTTCTTC.

This clonotype came up a few times. The rearrangement uses TRBV6-1 and TRBJ2-1; TRBD2 matches 8 bases. Germline lookup yields CDR1 MNHNS and CDR2 SASEGT. Trimming took 6 bases from V and 9 from J; bases not matched to a gene: 13. The CDR3 sequence is 15 residues long. CDR3 coding DNA: TGTGCCAGCAGAAGAGGGACTAGTAGTTTTCCTGAGCAGTTCTTC. This codes for CASRRGTSSFPEQFF.

This clonotype was found a few times. CDR3 nucleotides: TGTGCCATCAGTCAGGGGCCCCCCAAGTACGAGCAGTACGTC. This encodes CAISQGPPKYEQYV. The chain is built from TRBV10-3 and TRBJ2-7; maybe TRBD1 (6 bases). V lost 5 bases and J 4 bases, leaving 15 bases between the germline ends. Germline CDR1 reads ENHRY; CDR2 reads SYGVKD. There are 14 residues in the CDR3.

This clonotype came up a few times. V is TRBV15 and J is TRBJ2-5; no definite D call. V was pared by 4 bases and J by 3 bases, with 15 bases between. The CDR3 runs 15 residues. Germline V lookup: CDR1 LNHNV, CDR2 YYDKDF (reference sequence). The CDR3 here is CATSTSTGFEETQYF. The DNA for the CDR3 is TGTGCCACCAGCACTTCTACGGGCTTCGAAGAGACCCAGTACTTC.

This clonotype turned up a few times. The chain carries TRBV29-1 and TRBJ1-3; 7 nucleotides line up with TRBD1. CDR1 is SQVTM, CDR2 ANQGSEA, per germline. The CDR3 has 15 amino acids. Trimming cost V 6 bases and J 0 bases; bases outside gene matches: 8. The CDR3 loop reads CSVATGLSSGNTIYF. The CDR3, as DNA: TGCAGCGTCGCGACAGGGTTAAGCTCTGGAAACACCATATATTTT.

The sample holds a few counts of this clonotype. The V gene is TRBV5-5, the J gene TRBJ2-7, with D maybe TRBD1 (5 bases). V lost 2 bases, J lost 4 bases, and 16 bases lay in between. Germline assignment: CDR1 SGHKS and CDR2 YYEKEE (reference sequence). The CDR3 is 15 residues long. The CDR3 DNA follows: TGTGCCAGCAGCTTTCTTCCGACAGAACCTTACGAGCAGTACGTC. This encodes CASSFLPTEPYEQYV.